These T cell receptor beta chains were read from a single sample in a study of blood T cells in healthy people across ages. TCRdb reanalysed the 5' RACE reads using MiXCR and keeps one entry per CDR3 protein. The sample yields 650,000 or so distinct CDR3 sequences, 40% to 65% seen once. Sequencing was carried out using blood. All receptors derive from a woman aged 80 or over in good health. Both conserved end residues are part of each CDR3. A D gene is named only where the DNA matches it firmly. Where a row states a size, it is once, few, many or the class of an expanded clone; other rows omit it.

d_call j_call v_call clone_size cdr3_aa cdr3_nt
TRBD1 TRBJ2-4 TRBV6-6 NA CASSLTGGGKNIQYF TGTGCCAGCAGCCTGACAGGGGGAGGCAAAAACATTCAGTACTTC
NA TRBJ2-7 TRBV12-3/TRBV12-4 many CASSLRGRSYEQYF TGTGCCAGCAGTTTACGGGGCAGAAGCTACGAGCAGTACTTC
NA TRBJ2-3 TRBV18 NA CASSPYGTDTQYF TGTGCCAGCTCACCATACGGGACAGATACGCAGTATTTT
NA TRBJ2-1 TRBV29-1 NA CSVEDGSGTLNLFEQFF TGCAGCGTTGAAGATGGTTCAGGCACCCTTAATCTATTTGAGCAGTTCTTC
TRBD1 TRBJ1-4 TRBV5-1 NA CASSQGQGNPTNEKLFF TGCGCCAGCAGCCAGGGACAGGGGAACCCAACTAATGAAAAACTGTTTTTT
NA TRBJ1-3 TRBV7-2 NA CASSLDRSSGNTIYF TGTGCCAGCAGCCTCGACAGGTCATCGGGAAACACCATATATTTT
TRBD2 TRBJ2-5 TRBV10-1 NA CASSAASGGQETQYF TGCGCCAGCAGTGCGGCTAGCGGGGGCCAAGAGACCCAGTACTTC
NA TRBJ2-3 TRBV20-1 NA CSAILSTDTQYF TGCAGTGCTATCCTTAGCACAGATACGCAGTATTTT
TRBD2 TRBJ2-7 TRBV7-9 NA CASSLLAGALEYEQYF TGTGCCAGCAGCTTGCTAGCGGGAGCCCTTGAGTACGAGCAGTACTTC
TRBD1 TRBJ1-2 TRBV7-9 NA CASSSGRDRGYYGYTF TGTGCCAGCAGCTCCGGCCGGGACAGGGGGTACTATGGCTACACCTTC
NA TRBJ2-7 TRBV9 NA CASSVGLHEQYF TGTGCCAGCAGCGTAGGGCTCCATGAGCAGTACTTC
NA TRBJ2-1 TRBV6-5 many CASSYSGGYEQFF TGTGCCAGCAGTTACTCAGGGGGGTATGAGCAGTTCTTC
TRBD2 TRBJ2-1 TRBV29-1 many CSFIGEGNEQFF TGCAGCTTCATTGGGGAGGGCAATGAGCAGTTCTTC
TRBD1 TRBJ2-7 TRBV11-1 NA CASTTGTGGFEQYF TGTGCCAGCACCACCGGGACAGGGGGCTTCGAGCAGTACTTC
NA TRBJ2-7 TRBV7-9 many CASSLSGYRNYEQYF TGTGCCAGCAGCTTAAGCGGGTACAGGAATTACGAGCAGTACTTC
TRBD1 TRBJ2-5 TRBV24-1 NA CATSSRDRYQETQYF TGTGCCACCAGTTCCCGGGACAGGTACCAAGAGACCCAGTACTTC
NA TRBJ2-7 TRBV10-3 NA CAITSDNEQYF TGTGCCATCACTTCAGACAATGAGCAGTACTTC
NA TRBJ2-3 TRBV29-1 NA CSVDPGLGFDTQYF TGCAGCGTGGATCCGGGACTTGGATTCGATACGCAGTATTTT
NA TRBJ2-5 TRBV6-1 once CASRGAVKETQYF TGTGCCAGCAGGGGGGCGGTTAAAGAGACCCAGTACTTC
TRBD1 TRBJ2-1 TRBV30 NA CAWSGGQGTFDEQFF TGTGCCTGGAGTGGTGGACAGGGAACGTTCGATGAGCAGTTCTTC
TRBD2 TRBJ2-3 TRBV7-3 NA CASSLTEPLAGYTDTQYF TGTGCCAGCAGCTTAACGGAACCCCTAGCGGGATACACAGATACGCAGTATTTT
NA TRBJ2-3 TRBV6-2/TRBV6-3 many CASSYAGKPSTDTQYF TGTGCCAGCAGTTATGCCGGTAAACCTAGCACAGATACGCAGTATTTT
NA TRBJ2-5 TRBV9 NA CASSERFQETQYF TGTGCCAGCAGCGAAAGATTCCAAGAGACCCAGTACTTC
TRBD1 TRBJ2-2 TRBV29-1 few CSVDGTGGSGELFF TGCAGCGTTGACGGGACAGGGGGTTCCGGGGAGCTGTTTTTT
TRBD2 TRBJ2-7 TRBV7-6 NA CATTEAGGPSYEQYF TGTGCCACCACGGAAGCGGGAGGGCCTTCCTACGAGCAGTACTTC
NA TRBJ1-2 TRBV6-5 many CASSLSTGFGAGYTF NA
NA TRBJ2-1 TRBV9 NA CASSAAQGYNEQFF TGTGCCAGCAGCGCCGCTCAGGGGTACAATGAGCAGTTCTTC
NA TRBJ2-1 TRBV6-5 few CAARSRYNEQFF TGTGCCGCGAGGTCGAGATACAATGAGCAGTTCTTC
NA TRBJ1-1 TRBV5-5 once CASSLAFLAYTEAFF TGTGCCAGCAGCTTGGCCTTCCTCGCTTACACTGAAGCTTTCTTT
NA TRBJ2-3 TRBV7-2 NA CASSILTPTDTQYF TGTGCCAGCAGCATCCTCACACCAACAGATACGCAGTATTTT
TRBD2 TRBJ2-1 TRBV20-1 NA CSASGTSGNNEQFF TGCAGTGCTTCAGGGACTAGCGGAAACAATGAGCAGTTCTTC
TRBD2 TRBJ2-3 TRBV3-1 many CASSPLAGMVTDTQYF TGTGCCAGCAGCCCTCTAGCGGGAATGGTCACAGATACGCAGTATTTT
TRBD1 TRBJ1-2 TRBV7-7 NA CASSLSDRGRTNYGYTF TGTGCCAGCAGCTTATCCGACAGGGGGAGGACTAACTATGGCTACACCTTC
NA TRBJ1-2 TRBV5-1 once CASSQDMRGVYGYTF TGCGCCAGCAGTCAGGACATGCGGGGCGTCTATGGCTACACCTTC
TRBD1 TRBJ1-2 TRBV5-1 NA CASSYSTGGLNYGYTF TGCGCCAGCAGCTATTCCACAGGGGGCCTTAACTATGGCTACACCTTC